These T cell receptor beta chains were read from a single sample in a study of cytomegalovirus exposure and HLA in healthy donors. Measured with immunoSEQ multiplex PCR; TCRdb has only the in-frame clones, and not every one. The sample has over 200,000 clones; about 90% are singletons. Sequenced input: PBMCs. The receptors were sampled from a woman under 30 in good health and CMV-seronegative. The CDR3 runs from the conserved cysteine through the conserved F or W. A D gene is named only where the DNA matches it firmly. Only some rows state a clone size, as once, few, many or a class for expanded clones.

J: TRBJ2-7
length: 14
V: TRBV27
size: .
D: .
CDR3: CASSLGDSLYEQYF
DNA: TGTGCCAGCAGTTTAGGCGACAGCTTGTACGAGCAGTACTTC

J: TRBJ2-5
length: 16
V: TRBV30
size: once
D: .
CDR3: CAWSVLEGTPGETQYF
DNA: TGTGCCTGGAGTGTACTTGAGGGGACTCCTGGAGAGACCCAGTACTTC

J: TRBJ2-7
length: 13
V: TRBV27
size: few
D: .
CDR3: CASKEVGSYEQYF
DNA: TGTGCCAGCAAGGAGGTGGGCTCCTACGAGCAGTACTTC

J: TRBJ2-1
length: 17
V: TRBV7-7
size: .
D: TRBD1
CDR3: CASSPRRQGQGFNEQFF
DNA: TGTGCTAGCAGCCCACGCCGTCAGGGACAGGGGTTCAATGAGCAGTTCTTC

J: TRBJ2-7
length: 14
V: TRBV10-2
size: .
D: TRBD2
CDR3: CASTGLAGLYEQYF
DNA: TGCGCCAGCACTGGACTAGCGGGACTCTACGAGCAGTACTTC

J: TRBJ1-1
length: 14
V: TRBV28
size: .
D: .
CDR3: CASRSGTLNTEAFF
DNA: TGTGCCAGCAGGAGCGGGACATTGAACACTGAAGCTTTCTTT

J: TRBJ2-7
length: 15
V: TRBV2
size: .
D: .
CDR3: CASTAGSRTRYEQYF
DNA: TGTGCCAGCACCGCCGGGTCACGAACCCGATACGAGCAGTACTTC

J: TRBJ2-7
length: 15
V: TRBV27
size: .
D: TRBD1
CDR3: CASSLRGLSSYEQYF
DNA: TGTGCCAGCAGTCTCAGGGGGCTAAGCTCCTACGAGCAGTACTTC

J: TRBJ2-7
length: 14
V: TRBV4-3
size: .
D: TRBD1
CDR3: CASSQGTAPYEQYF
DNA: TGCGCCAGCAGCCAGGGGACAGCCCCCTACGAGCAGTACTTC

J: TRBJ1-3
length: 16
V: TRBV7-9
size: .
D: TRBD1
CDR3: CASSLPGQGGGNTIYF
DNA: TGTGCCAGCAGCTTACCGGGACAGGGTGGTGGAAACACCATATATTTT

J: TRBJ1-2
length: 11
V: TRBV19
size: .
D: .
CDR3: CASSMAEGYTF
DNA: TGTGCCAGTAGTATGGCTGAAGGCTACACCTTC

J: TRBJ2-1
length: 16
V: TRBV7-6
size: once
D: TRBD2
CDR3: CASSLGAGASYNEQFF
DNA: TGTGCCAGCAGCTTAGGAGCGGGGGCCTCCTACAATGAGCAGTTCTTC

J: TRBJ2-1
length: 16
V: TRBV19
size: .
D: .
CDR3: CASSGLVGGSYNEQFF
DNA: TGTGCCAGTAGTGGCTTAGTAGGAGGGTCCTACAATGAGCAGTTCTTC

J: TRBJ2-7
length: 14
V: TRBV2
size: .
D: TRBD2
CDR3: CASTPGLASYEQYF
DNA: TGTGCCAGCACTCCGGGACTAGCGTCCTACGAGCAGTACTTC

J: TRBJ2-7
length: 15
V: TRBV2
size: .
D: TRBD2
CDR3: CASSERGLAWSEQYF
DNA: TGTGCCAGCAGTGAACGTGGACTAGCGTGGTCCGAGCAGTACTTC

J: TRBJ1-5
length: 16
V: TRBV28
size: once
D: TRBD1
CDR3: CASSPIQGNSNQPQHF
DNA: TGTGCCAGCAGTCCAATACAGGGGAATAGCAATCAGCCCCAGCATTTT

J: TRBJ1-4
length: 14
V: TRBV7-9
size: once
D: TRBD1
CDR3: CASSQTGEGEKLFF
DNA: TGTGCCAGCAGCCAGACAGGGGAGGGAGAAAAACTGTTTTTT

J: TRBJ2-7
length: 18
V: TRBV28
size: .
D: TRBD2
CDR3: CASSSYFSGSGRSYEQYF
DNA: TGTGCCAGCAGTTCCTACTTCTCGGGTAGCGGGAGGTCATACGAGCAGTACTTC

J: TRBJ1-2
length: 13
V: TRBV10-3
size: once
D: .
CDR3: CATIQANNYGYTF
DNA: TGTGCCACAATACAGGCGAATAACTATGGCTACACCTTC

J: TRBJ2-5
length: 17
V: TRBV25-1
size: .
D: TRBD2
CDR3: CASSEYGGLAGQETQYF
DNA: TGTGCCAGCAGTGAATACGGGGGACTAGCGGGCCAAGAGACCCAGTACTTC

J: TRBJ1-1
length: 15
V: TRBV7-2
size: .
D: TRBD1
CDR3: CAQGQGALGGTEAFF
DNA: TGTGCCCAAGGACAGGGGGCGTTAGGGGGCACTGAAGCTTTCTTT

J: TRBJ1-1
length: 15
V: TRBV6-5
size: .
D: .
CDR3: CASSYARAGNTEAFF
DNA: TGTGCCAGCAGTTACGCCAGGGCAGGGAACACTGAAGCTTTCTTT

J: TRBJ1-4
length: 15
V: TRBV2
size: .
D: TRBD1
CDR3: CASRERTGGGEKLFF
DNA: TGTGCCAGCAGAGAGAGGACAGGGGGCGGAGAAAAACTGTTTTTT

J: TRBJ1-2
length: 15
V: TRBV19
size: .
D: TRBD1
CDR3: CASSKGDQDRNGYTF
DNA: TGTGCCAGTAGTAAGGGGGACCAGGACAGGAATGGCTACACCTTC

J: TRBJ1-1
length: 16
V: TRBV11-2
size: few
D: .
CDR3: CASSPRGGQGKGEAFF
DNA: TGTGCCAGCAGCCCACGGGGGGGGCAGGGTAAAGGTGAAGCTTTCTTT

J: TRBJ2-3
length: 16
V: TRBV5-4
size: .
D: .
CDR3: CASSLMAGPSRDTQYF
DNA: TGTGCCAGCAGCTTGATGGCGGGACCTAGTCGAGATACGCAGTATTTT

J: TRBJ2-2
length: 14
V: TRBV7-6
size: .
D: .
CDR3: CASRQDPNTGELFF
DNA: TGTGCCAGTCGACAGGACCCGAACACCGGGGAGCTGTTTTTT

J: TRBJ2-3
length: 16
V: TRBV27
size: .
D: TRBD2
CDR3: CASSNSLAGGTDTQYF
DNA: TGTGCCAGCAGCAACAGTCTAGCGGGAGGGACAGATACGCAGTATTTT

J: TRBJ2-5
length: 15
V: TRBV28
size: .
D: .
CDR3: CASTDRRSIQETQYF
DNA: TGTGCCAGCACCGACCGCCGGAGCATACAAGAGACCCAGTACTTC

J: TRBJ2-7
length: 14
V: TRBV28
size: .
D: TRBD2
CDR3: CASNPGLRESEQYF
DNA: TGTGCCTCAAACCCGGGACTACGCGAATCGGAGCAGTACTTC

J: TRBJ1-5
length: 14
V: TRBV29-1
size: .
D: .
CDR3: CSVDLGGGNQPQHF
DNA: TGCAGCGTTGATCTCGGGGGGGGCAATCAGCCCCAGCATTTT